Described below is a single T cell receptor beta chain sequence and its context. These data originate in a study of blood T cell repertoires in COVID-19. Some clones are missing from TCRdb's copy, which holds only in-frame ones; the method was immunoSEQ multiplex PCR. Here the sample spans a few hundred thousand clones, around 88% being singletons. The V and J ends lost 8 bases and 1 base, in that order; junction bases with no gene match: 7. The CDR3 is 17 residues long. Germline V lookup: CDR1 LNHDA, CDR2 SQIVND (reference sequence). The clonotype comes from a man aged 40-49 years who had recovered from COVID-19. J is TRBJ2-3 and V is TRBV19; the match to TRBD2 covers 15 bases. The material sequenced was PBMCs or T cells enriched from blood (not recorded which). CDR3 sequence: CASRTSGRGGGTDTQYF. The CDR3 region has the DNA TGTGCCAGTCGGACTAGCGGGAGGGGAGGGGGCACAGATACGCAGTATTTT.